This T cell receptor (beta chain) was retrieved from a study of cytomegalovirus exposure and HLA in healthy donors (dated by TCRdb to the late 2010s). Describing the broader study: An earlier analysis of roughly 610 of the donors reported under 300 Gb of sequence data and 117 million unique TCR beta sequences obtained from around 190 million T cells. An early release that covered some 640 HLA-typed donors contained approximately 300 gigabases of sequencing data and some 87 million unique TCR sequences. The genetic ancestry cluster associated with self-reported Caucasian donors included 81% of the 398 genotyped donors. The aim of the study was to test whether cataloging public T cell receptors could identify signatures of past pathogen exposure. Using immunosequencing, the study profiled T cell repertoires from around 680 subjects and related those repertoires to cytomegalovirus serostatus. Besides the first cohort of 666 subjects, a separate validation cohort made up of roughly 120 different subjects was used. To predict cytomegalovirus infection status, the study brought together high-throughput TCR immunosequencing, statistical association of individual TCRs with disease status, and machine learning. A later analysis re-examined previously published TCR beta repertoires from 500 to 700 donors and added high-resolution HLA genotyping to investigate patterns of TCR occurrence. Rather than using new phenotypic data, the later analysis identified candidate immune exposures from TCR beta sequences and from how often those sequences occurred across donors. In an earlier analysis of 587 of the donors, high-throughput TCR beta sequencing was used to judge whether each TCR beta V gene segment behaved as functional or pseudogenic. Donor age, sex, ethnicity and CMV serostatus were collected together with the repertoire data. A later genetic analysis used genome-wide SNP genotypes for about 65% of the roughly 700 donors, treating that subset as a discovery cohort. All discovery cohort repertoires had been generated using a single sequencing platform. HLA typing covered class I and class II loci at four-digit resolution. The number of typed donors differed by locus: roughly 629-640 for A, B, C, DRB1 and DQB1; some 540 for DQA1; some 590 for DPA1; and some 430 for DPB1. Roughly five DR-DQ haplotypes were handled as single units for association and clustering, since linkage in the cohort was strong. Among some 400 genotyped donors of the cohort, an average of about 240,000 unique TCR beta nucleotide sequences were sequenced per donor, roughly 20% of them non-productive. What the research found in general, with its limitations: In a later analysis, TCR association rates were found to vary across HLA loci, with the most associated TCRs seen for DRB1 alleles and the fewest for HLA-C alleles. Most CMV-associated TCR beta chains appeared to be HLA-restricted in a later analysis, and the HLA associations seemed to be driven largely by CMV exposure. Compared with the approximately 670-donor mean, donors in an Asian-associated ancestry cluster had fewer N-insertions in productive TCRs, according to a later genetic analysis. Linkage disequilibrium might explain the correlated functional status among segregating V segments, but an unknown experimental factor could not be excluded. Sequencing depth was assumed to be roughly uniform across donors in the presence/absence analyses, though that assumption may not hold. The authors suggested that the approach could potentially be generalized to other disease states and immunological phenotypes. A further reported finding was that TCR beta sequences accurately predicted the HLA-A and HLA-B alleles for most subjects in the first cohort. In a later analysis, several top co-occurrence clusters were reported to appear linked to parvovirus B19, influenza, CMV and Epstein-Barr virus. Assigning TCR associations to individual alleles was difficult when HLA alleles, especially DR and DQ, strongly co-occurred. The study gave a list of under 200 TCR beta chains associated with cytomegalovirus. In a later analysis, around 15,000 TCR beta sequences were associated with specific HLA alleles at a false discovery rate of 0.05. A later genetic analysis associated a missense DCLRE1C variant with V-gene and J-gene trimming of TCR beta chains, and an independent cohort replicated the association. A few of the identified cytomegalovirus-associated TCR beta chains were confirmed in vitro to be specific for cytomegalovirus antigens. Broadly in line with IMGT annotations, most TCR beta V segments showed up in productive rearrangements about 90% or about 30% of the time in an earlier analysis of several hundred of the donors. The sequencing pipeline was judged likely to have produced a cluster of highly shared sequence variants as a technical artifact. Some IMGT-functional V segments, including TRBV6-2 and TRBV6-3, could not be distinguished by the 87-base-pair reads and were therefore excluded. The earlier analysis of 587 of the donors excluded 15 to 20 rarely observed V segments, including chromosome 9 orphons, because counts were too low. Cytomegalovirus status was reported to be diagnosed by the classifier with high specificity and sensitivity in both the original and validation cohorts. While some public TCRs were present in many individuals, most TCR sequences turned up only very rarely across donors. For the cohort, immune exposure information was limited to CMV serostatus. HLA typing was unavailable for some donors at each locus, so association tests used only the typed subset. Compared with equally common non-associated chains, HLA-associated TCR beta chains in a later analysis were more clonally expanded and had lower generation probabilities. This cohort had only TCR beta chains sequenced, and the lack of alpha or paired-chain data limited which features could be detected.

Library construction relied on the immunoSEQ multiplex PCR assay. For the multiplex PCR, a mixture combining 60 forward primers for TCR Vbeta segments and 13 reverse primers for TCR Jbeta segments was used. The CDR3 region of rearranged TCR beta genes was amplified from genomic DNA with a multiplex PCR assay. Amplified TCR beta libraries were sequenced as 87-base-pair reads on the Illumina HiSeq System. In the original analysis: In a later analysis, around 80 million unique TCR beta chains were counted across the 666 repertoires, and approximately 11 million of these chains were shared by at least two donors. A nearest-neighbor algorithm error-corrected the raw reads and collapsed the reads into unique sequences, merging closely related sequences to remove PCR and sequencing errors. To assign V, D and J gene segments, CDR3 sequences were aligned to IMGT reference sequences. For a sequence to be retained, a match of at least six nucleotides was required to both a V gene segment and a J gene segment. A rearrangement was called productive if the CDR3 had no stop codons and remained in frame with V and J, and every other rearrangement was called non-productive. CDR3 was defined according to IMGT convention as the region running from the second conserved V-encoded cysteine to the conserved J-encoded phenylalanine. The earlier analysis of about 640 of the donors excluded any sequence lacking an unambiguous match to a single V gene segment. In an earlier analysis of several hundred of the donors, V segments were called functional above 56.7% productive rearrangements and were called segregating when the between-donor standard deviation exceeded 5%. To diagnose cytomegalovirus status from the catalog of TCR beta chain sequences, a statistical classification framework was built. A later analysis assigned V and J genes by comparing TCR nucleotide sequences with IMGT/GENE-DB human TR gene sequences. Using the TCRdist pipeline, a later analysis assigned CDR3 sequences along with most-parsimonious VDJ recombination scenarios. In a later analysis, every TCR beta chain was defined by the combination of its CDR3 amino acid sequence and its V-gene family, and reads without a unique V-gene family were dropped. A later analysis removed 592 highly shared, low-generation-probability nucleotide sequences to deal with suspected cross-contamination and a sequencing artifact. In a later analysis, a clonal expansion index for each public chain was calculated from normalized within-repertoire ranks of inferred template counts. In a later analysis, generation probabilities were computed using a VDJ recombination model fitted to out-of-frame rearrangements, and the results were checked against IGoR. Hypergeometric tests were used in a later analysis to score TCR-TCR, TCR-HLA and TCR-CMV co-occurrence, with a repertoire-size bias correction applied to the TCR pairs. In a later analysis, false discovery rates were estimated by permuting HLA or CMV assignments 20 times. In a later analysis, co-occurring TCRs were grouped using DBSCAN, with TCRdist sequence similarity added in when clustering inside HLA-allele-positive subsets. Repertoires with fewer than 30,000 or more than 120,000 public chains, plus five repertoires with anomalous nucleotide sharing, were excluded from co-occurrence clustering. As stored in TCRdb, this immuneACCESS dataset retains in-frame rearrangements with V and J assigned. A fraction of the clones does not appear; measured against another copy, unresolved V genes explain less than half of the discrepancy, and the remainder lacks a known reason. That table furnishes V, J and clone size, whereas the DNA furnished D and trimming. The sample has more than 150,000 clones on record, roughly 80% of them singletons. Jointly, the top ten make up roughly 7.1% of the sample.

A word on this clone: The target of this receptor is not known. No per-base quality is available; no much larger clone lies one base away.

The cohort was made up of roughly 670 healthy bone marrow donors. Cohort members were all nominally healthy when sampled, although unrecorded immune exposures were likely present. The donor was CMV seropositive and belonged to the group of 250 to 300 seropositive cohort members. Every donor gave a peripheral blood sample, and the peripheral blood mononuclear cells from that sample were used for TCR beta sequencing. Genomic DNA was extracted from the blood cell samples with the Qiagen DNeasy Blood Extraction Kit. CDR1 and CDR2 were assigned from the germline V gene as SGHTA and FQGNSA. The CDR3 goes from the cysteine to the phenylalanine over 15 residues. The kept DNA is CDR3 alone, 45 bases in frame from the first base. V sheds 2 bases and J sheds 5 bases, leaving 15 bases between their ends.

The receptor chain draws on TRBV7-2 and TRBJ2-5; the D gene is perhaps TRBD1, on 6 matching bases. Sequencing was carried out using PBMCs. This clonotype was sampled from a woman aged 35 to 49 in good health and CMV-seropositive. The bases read TGTGCCAGCAGCTTATCCGCCCAGGGGTGGGAGACCCAGTACTTC. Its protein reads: CASSLSAQGWETQYF.